The clone carrying this TCR beta chain was observed at least ten times. Antigen unknown. The data derive from a study of T cell repertoires in cytomegalovirus infection. Study-level information: Indications of both CMV infection and matching HLA type were provided by public TCR beta signatures.

The junction had 12 bases not matched to a gene; V was cut back by 5 bases and J by 3 bases. CDR3 length: 17 residues. Germline V gene sequence: CDR1 SGHTA, CDR2 FQGNSA. Study outcomes and limitations: The ex vivo response showed dominance by HLA-C-restricted CMV-specific TCR beta clonotypes. Adding up the frequency of public TCR beta families identified people who carried CMV plus the relevant HLA.

TCRdb itself ran the reads through MiXCR, one entry per CDR3 protein. The sample carries more than 90,000 distinct CDR3 sequences, 10% recorded once. Material: PBMCs, sequenced either directly or after in vitro stimulation (not recorded which). The chain uses TRBV7-2 and TRBJ2-3; 9 nucleotides agree with TRBD1. The sequence came from a human donor in good health (CMV status not recorded). Some clones in this sample may be carry-over from other donors' samples. CDR3 DNA: TGTGCCAGCAGCCGCTCCCCGTTACAGGGGGCGACAGATACGCAGTATTTT. It is translated as CASSRSPLQGATDTQYF.